A single sample is the source of the 7 T cell receptor beta chains below, sequenced in a study of T-cell reconstitution after alpha-beta-depleted transplantation in children. Preparing the TCRbeta library involved the use of unique molecular identifiers. TCRdb fed the PCR reads into MiXCR, producing one record per CDR3 protein. The sample includes around 90,000 distinct CDR3 sequences, around 15% seen only once; the top ten take about 20%. The sequences come from PBMCs, mostly from graft donor cells, collected 180 days after TCRalphabeta/CD19-depleted stem cell transplant. The source is a male patient between 2 and 10 years old who had a stem cell transplant for acute lymphoblastic leukemia, so the T cells may come from the graft donor.

The rearrangement joins TRBV10-3 to TRBJ2-7; D is undetermined. With 10 bases removed from V and 4 bases from J, the gap between germline ends came to 11 bases. This CDR3 spans 11 amino acids. The germline V gene encodes CDR1 ENHRY and CDR2 SYGVKD. This CDR3 is CATRQDYEQYF. The CDR3 nucleotides read TGTGCCACCCGACAAGATTACGAGCAGTACTTC.

This clonotype appeared many times. V is TRBV5-6 and J is TRBJ1-1; 10 bases map to TRBD1. Germline V CDR1 and CDR2: SGHDT, YYEEEE. The trim removed 3 bases at V and 7 bases at J, leaving 9 bases unmatched. The CDR3 sequence is 15 residues long. The DNA for the CDR3 is TGTGCCAGCAGCTACCGGGACAGGGGTTCGAGTGAAGCTTTCTTT. Amino acid sequence: CASSYRDRGSSEAFF.

The rearrangement joins TRBV6-1 to TRBJ2-2; 7 bases align to TRBD1. The ends lost 6 bases at V and 0 bases at J; junction bases unmatched: 7. The CDR3 covers 16 residues. Germline assignment: CDR1 MNHNS and CDR2 SASEGT. The CDR3 here is CASSPDRTANTGELFF. The CDR3, as DNA: TGTGCCAGCAGCCCGGACAGGACCGCGAACACCGGGGAGCTGTTTTTT.

This clonotype was counted between two and nine times. One end of the junction is discordant with germline, which a read error may explain. The V and J genes are TRBV7-7 and TRBJ2-5, with D hard to call. This CDR3 spans 14 amino acids. Germline V lookup: CDR1 SSHAT, CDR2 FNYEAQ (reference sequence). CDR3 DNA sequence: TGTGCTAGCAGCCCGGGTGAATACCAAGAGACCCAGTACTTC. Protein sequence: CASSPGEYQETQYF.

This chain joins TRBV12-3 or TRBV12-4 and TRBJ2-1, with 10 bases that match TRBD1. The CDR3 is 14 residues long. Trimming took 11 bases from V and 9 from J; bases not matched to a gene: 13. The CDR3 DNA reads TGTGCCGAAGGGCGGGGACAGGGGCTGGGTGAGCAGTTCTTC. Protein sequence: CAEGRGQGLGEQFF.

The CDR3 DNA is TGTGCCAGCAGCGGCACGCCTGGAAACACCGGGGAGCTGTTTTTT. This translates into CASSGTPGNTGELFF. The chain employs TRBV5-5 and TRBJ2-2, with no clear D. V was pared by 4 bases and J by 2 bases, with 12 bases between. Germline values: CDR1 SGHKS, CDR2 YYEKEE (reference sequence). CDR3 size: 15 residues.

V gene TRBV7-6 combines with J gene TRBJ2-2; possibly TRBD1 for D (5 bases). The germline V gene encodes CDR1 SGHVS and CDR2 FNYEAQ. The ends were cut back, 1 base at V and 6 bases at J, with 21 bases in the middle. The CDR3 is 18 residues long. CDR3 residues: CASSLDPGFGFGAGELFF. CDR3 sequence (DNA): TGTGCCAGCAGCTTAGACCCAGGGTTTGGTTTCGGTGCCGGGGAGCTGTTTTTT.